The 14 T cell receptor beta chains listed next were all sequenced from one sample in a study of blood T cell repertoires in COVID-19. Data came from immunoSEQ multiplex PCR; TCRdb stores just in-frame clones and leaves some out. The data hold almost 90,000 clones, with about 92% observed a single time. The sample taken for sequencing was peripheral blood. The receptors stem from a man aged 18 to 30 with COVID-19, enrolled during active disease.

V is TRBV7-3 and J is TRBJ2-7, with TRBD1 as a possible D gene (7 bases). Trimming stripped 5 bases from V and 1 base from J, with 15 bases between. CDR1 is SGHTA and CDR2 is FQGTGA in the germline V gene. This CDR3 spans 15 amino acids. DNA of the CDR3: TGTGCCAGCAGCCGGGACTCCAGGGGGTCCTACGAGCAGTACTTC. Translation: CASSRDSRGSYEQYF. The whole variable domain, filled in from reference TRBV7-3 and TRBJ2-7, reads GAGVSQTPSNKVTEKGKYVELRCDPISGHTALYWYRQSLGQGPEFLIYFQGTGAADDSGLPNDRFFAVRPEGSVSTLKIQRTERGDSAVYLCASSRDSRGSYEQYFGPGTRLTVT.

The chain carries TRBV7-9 and TRBJ2-7, with TRBD2 as a possible D gene (6 bases). Between the trimmed V and J ends, which lost 5 bases and 3 bases, there was a span of 11 bases. Germline loops: CDR1 SEHNR, CDR2 FQNEAQ (reference sequence). The CDR3 totals 13 residues. The CDR3 spells CASSPTSRYEQYF. The CDR3, as DNA: TGTGCCAGCAGCCCAACTAGCCGCTACGAGCAGTACTTC.

This chain joins TRBV19 and TRBJ2-1; D is perhaps TRBD2 (7 bases). Between the trimmed V and J ends, which lost 5 bases and 0 bases, there was a span of 14 bases. CDR3 size: 16 residues. CDR1 and CDR2 (germline): LNHDA, SQIVND (reference sequence). CDR3 protein: CASSVRGGSSYNEQFF. Here the CDR3 DNA reads TGTGCCAGTAGTGTCAGGGGCGGGAGCTCCTACAATGAGCAGTTCTTC.

The rearrangement links TRBV4-1 to TRBJ2-5; maybe TRBD1 (5 bases). The germline V and J ends were trimmed by 5 bases and 3 bases, with 13 bases remaining between them. This CDR3 has 14 amino acids. Per the germline V gene, CDR1 is MGHRA and CDR2 is YSYEKL. The DNA of the CDR3 is TGCGCCAGCAGCACGTCCATAGGGGAAGAGACCCAGTACTTC. It is translated as CASSTSIGEETQYF.

The V gene is TRBV7-2, the J gene TRBJ1-2; the D gene is possibly TRBD1 (6 bases). Germline V gene sequence: CDR1 SGHTA, CDR2 FQGNSA. This CDR3 contains 13 residues. V lost 6 bases to trimming and J lost 2 bases, with 10 bases between them. As DNA, the CDR3 is TGTGCCAGCAGTTCCACAGGGAACTATGGCTACACCTTC. Its translation: CASSSTGNYGYTF.

This clone has a single count. The V gene is TRBV25-1, the J gene TRBJ2-7; D is ambiguous. In germline, CDR1 is MGHDK, CDR2 SYGVNS. V lost 6 bases and J 0 bases, leaving 18 bases between the germline ends. The CDR3 is 16 residues long. The chain's CDR3 is CASSTPRGRSSYEQYF. Written as DNA, the CDR3 is TGTGCCAGCAGCACCCCTCGCGGCCGAAGCTCCTACGAGCAGTACTTC.

The rearrangement links TRBV6-6 to TRBJ1-3; D unresolved. There are 16 residues in the CDR3. Trimming left V 2 bases short and J 0 bases short, with 11 bases between. Looked up from germline, CDR1 is MNHNY and CDR2 is SVGAGI (reference sequence). The CDR3 is CASSYLPAVSGNTIYF. The CDR3 bases are TGTGCCAGCAGTTACCTCCCTGCAGTCTCTGGAAACACCATATATTTT.

Only a few counts were recorded for this clone. The chain recombines TRBV6-2 or TRBV6-3 with TRBJ2-7, with D perhaps TRBD1 (6 bases). CDR3 length: 12 residues. Germline loops: CDR1 MNHEY, CDR2 SVGEGT. V lost 5 bases and J 3 bases, leaving 8 bases between the germline ends. This CDR3 is CASSMDSYEQYF. In DNA, the CDR3 is TGTGCCAGCAGTATGGACAGCTACGAGCAGTACTTC.

CDR3 DNA: TGTGCCAGCAGCTTAGCCGGTGGGACAGGGGTGAACTATGGCTACACCTTC. The encoded protein is CASSLAGGTGVNYGYTF. The chain recombines TRBV11-2 with TRBJ1-2, with 10 nucleotides matching TRBD1. CDR1 and CDR2 from the germline V gene are SGHAT and FQNNGV. J gave up 2 bases and V 1 base, and 7 bases lay outside the gene matches. CDR3 length equals 17 residues. The entire variable domain, with the rest obtained from reference TRBV11-2 and TRBJ1-2, is as follows: EAGVAQSPRYKIIEKRQSVAFWCNPISGHATLYWYQQILGQGPKLLIQFQNNGVVDDSQLPKDRFSAERLKGVDSTLKIQPAKLEDSAVYLCASSLAGGTGVNYGYTFGSGTRLTVV.

V and J are TRBV20-1 and TRBJ1-1, with D unclear. V was trimmed by 5 bases and J by 4 bases, leaving 8 bases between them. In germline, CDR1 is DFQATT, CDR2 SNEGSKA (reference sequence). The CDR3 runs to 11 residues. The DNA for the CDR3 is TGCAGTGCTTCAGCGACCACTGAAGCTTTCTTT. Translating it yields CSASATTEAFF.

The chain links TRBV7-9 to TRBJ2-5, with TRBD1 identical over 7 bases. Germline V gene data show CDR1 as SEHNR and CDR2 as FQNEAQ (reference sequence). The CDR3 is 14 residues long. J gave up 3 bases and V 5 bases, and 6 bases lay outside the gene matches. CDR3 sequence reads: CASSTIQGEETQYF. CDR3 sequence (DNA): TGTGCCAGCAGCACCATCCAGGGGGAAGAGACCCAGTACTTC.

This clone was recorded only once. The rearrangement joins TRBV30 to TRBJ2-5; possible D gene TRBD2, 6 bases. The CDR3 contains 13 residues. The germline V and J ends were trimmed by 2 bases and 5 bases, with 12 bases remaining between them. In germline, CDR1 is GTSNPN, CDR2 SVGIG (reference sequence). CDR3 DNA: TGTGCCTGGAGTCCCCACAGCGGGGAGACCCAGTACTTC. Translated: CAWSPHSGETQYF.

The chain carries TRBV2 and TRBJ2-7; no firm D call. This CDR3 contains 11 residues. From germline, CDR1 is SNHLY and CDR2 FYNNEI. The germline V and J ends were trimmed by 10 bases and 6 bases, with 13 bases remaining between them. The CDR3 DNA is TGTGCCATATACCTGTACTGCGAGCAGTACTTC. Translation gives CAIYLYCEQYF.

The rearrangement joins TRBV9 to TRBJ2-5, with unresolved D. With 0 bases removed from V and 2 bases from J, the gap between germline ends came to 11 bases. The CDR3 is 15 amino acids. In germline, CDR1 is SGDLS, CDR2 YYNGEE. CDR3 residues: CASSVDPGLQETQYF. Here the CDR3 DNA reads TGTGCCAGCAGCGTAGATCCAGGTCTGCAAGAGACCCAGTACTTC.